The rows below give T cell receptor beta chains drawn from one sample of a study of blood T cell repertoires in COVID-19. The method was immunoSEQ multiplex PCR; TCRdb's version includes in-frame clones alone and lacks a portion of them. The sample records 130,000 to 150,000 clones, 88% being singletons. Sequenced material: peripheral blood. Every receptor here comes from a human donor in a cohort sampled during active COVID-19. The CDR3 runs from the conserved cysteine through the conserved F or W. The order of the fields is CDR3 protein, CDR3 DNA, V gene, clone size, J gene, D gene. A D gene is named only where the DNA matches it firmly. Size values are once, few and many counts, or a class for expanded clones, and some rows have none.

CDR3aa: CASSPRQEYTF
CDR3nt: TGTGCCAGCAGTCCCCGACAGGAGTACACCTTC
v_gene: TRBV12-3/TRBV12-4
abundance: few
j_gene: TRBJ1-2
d_gene: -

CDR3aa: CASSPSWQGQETQYF
CDR3nt: TGTGCCAGTAGTCCGTCTTGGCAGGGGCAAGAGACCCAGTACTTC
v_gene: TRBV19
abundance: -
j_gene: TRBJ2-5
d_gene: -

CDR3aa: CASSRTGVNQPQHF
CDR3nt: TGTGCCAGCAGTCGCACAGGGGTCAATCAGCCCCAGCATTTT
v_gene: TRBV5-6
abundance: -
j_gene: TRBJ1-5
d_gene: TRBD1

CDR3aa: CASSLLTGSYYEQYF
CDR3nt: TGTGCCAGCAGCTTGCTTACGGGGAGTTACTACGAGCAGTACTTC
v_gene: TRBV5-6
abundance: -
j_gene: TRBJ2-7
d_gene: -

CDR3aa: CASSQDNSRFEQFF
CDR3nt: TGTGCCAGCAGCCAAGATAACAGTCGATTTGAGCAGTTCTTC
v_gene: TRBV3-1/TRBV3-2
abundance: -
j_gene: TRBJ2-1
d_gene: -

CDR3aa: CASSLTQAGGETQYF
CDR3nt: TGTGCCAGCTCCCTAACCCAAGCTGGAGGGGAGACCCAGTACTTC
v_gene: TRBV18
abundance: -
j_gene: TRBJ2-5
d_gene: -

CDR3aa: CASSLATAGASEKLFF
CDR3nt: TGCGCCAGCAGCTTGGCCACGGCAGGGGCCTCAGAAAAACTGTTTTTT
v_gene: TRBV5-1
abundance: -
j_gene: TRBJ1-4
d_gene: -

CDR3aa: CSASRSGVSSYEQYF
CDR3nt: TGCAGTGCTAGTCGAAGCGGGGTAAGCTCCTACGAGCAGTACTTC
v_gene: TRBV20-1
abundance: -
j_gene: TRBJ2-7
d_gene: TRBD2

CDR3aa: CASSNSRVSGANVLTF
CDR3nt: TGTGCCAGCAGCAATTCCCGGGTATCCGGGGCCAACGTCCTGACTTTC
v_gene: TRBV28
abundance: -
j_gene: TRBJ2-6
d_gene: -

CDR3aa: CASSPIFYNEQFF
CDR3nt: TGTGCCAGCTCACCAATATTTTACAATGAGCAGTTCTTC
v_gene: TRBV18
abundance: -
j_gene: TRBJ2-1
d_gene: -

CDR3aa: CASSYIGQENTGELFF
CDR3nt: TGTGCCAGCAGTTACATCGGACAGGAGAACACCGGGGAGCTGTTTTTT
v_gene: TRBV6-5
abundance: -
j_gene: TRBJ2-2
d_gene: TRBD1

CDR3aa: CASSPGEGTEAFF
CDR3nt: TGTGCCAGCTCACCGGGCGAGGGAACTGAAGCTTTCTTT
v_gene: TRBV18
abundance: -
j_gene: TRBJ1-1
d_gene: -

CDR3aa: CASSHPPGGQAYEQYF
CDR3nt: TGTGCCAGCAGCCACCCCCCCGGAGGGCAAGCCTACGAGCAGTACTTC
v_gene: TRBV7-9
abundance: once
j_gene: TRBJ2-7
d_gene: -

CDR3aa: CASSLAGYGYTF
CDR3nt: TGTGCCAGCAGTTTGGCAGGCTATGGCTACACCTTC
v_gene: TRBV12-3/TRBV12-4
abundance: -
j_gene: TRBJ1-2
d_gene: -

CDR3aa: CASISDSTYNEQFF
CDR3nt: TGTGCCAGCATCTCGGACTCCACCTACAATGAGCAGTTCTTC
v_gene: TRBV25-1
abundance: once
j_gene: TRBJ2-1
d_gene: -

CDR3aa: CASSIPPTSGGRDEQFF
CDR3nt: TGTGCCAGTAGTATCCCCCCGACTAGCGGAGGACGGGATGAGCAGTTCTTC
v_gene: TRBV19
abundance: -
j_gene: TRBJ2-1
d_gene: TRBD2

CDR3aa: CASSLAGQPNSPLHF
CDR3nt: TGTGCCAGCAGCTTAGCGGGACAGCCTAATTCACCCCTCCACTTT
v_gene: TRBV11-1
abundance: -
j_gene: TRBJ1-6
d_gene: TRBD1

CDR3aa: CASGYGLAGYKDTQYF
CDR3nt: TGTGCTAGTGGTTATGGACTAGCGGGATATAAAGATACGCAGTATTTT
v_gene: TRBV12-5
abundance: -
j_gene: TRBJ2-3
d_gene: TRBD2

CDR3aa: CASRPTTGFSPLHF
CDR3nt: TGTGCCAGCAGACCCACCACAGGGTTCTCACCCCTCCACTTT
v_gene: TRBV28
abundance: once
j_gene: TRBJ1-6
d_gene: -

CDR3aa: CASTLSTGGWSTQYF
CDR3nt: TGTGCCAGCACCCTATCGACAGGGGGTTGGAGTACGCAGTATTTT
v_gene: TRBV3-1/TRBV3-2
abundance: -
j_gene: TRBJ2-3
d_gene: TRBD1

CDR3aa: CSVDWRKEYQETQYF
CDR3nt: TGCAGCGTTGATTGGCGGAAAGAGTACCAAGAGACCCAGTACTTC
v_gene: TRBV29-1
abundance: -
j_gene: TRBJ2-5
d_gene: -

CDR3aa: CASSPDGRQAGQPQHF
CDR3nt: TGTGCCAGCTCACCAGACGGTCGTCAGGCAGGTCAGCCCCAGCATTTT
v_gene: TRBV18
abundance: once
j_gene: TRBJ1-5
d_gene: -

CDR3aa: CASRTGTGGRNEQFF
CDR3nt: TGTGCCAGCAGGACCGGGACAGGGGGTCGGAATGAGCAGTTCTTC
v_gene: TRBV2
abundance: -
j_gene: TRBJ2-1
d_gene: TRBD1

CDR3aa: CASSPRRGGPATYEQYF
CDR3nt: TGTGCCAGCTCCCCACGGCGGGGGGGCCCGGCAACCTACGAGCAGTACTTC
v_gene: TRBV18
abundance: -
j_gene: TRBJ2-7
d_gene: TRBD2

CDR3aa: CASRTTGRDTEAFF
CDR3nt: TGTGCCAGCAGGACCACAGGCAGAGACACTGAAGCTTTCTTT
v_gene: TRBV6-5
abundance: -
j_gene: TRBJ1-1
d_gene: -

CDR3aa: CASSLAGGSGEKLFF
CDR3nt: TGTGCCAGCAGCTTGGCGGGGGGGTCGGGTGAAAAACTGTTTTTT
v_gene: TRBV5-4
abundance: -
j_gene: TRBJ1-4
d_gene: -

CDR3aa: CASSPEGRVVDTQYF
CDR3nt: TGCGCCAGCAGCCCGGAGGGCAGGGTGGTAGATACGCAGTATTTT
v_gene: TRBV5-1
abundance: few
j_gene: TRBJ2-3
d_gene: -

CDR3aa: CASSVGERGASDEQFF
CDR3nt: TGTGCCAGCAGCGTAGGGGAGCGGGGGGCTTCTGATGAGCAGTTCTTC
v_gene: TRBV9
abundance: -
j_gene: TRBJ2-1
d_gene: TRBD2

CDR3aa: CASSFGRVRAFF
CDR3nt: TGTGCCAGCAGTTTTGGCAGGGTACGAGCTTTCTTT
v_gene: TRBV28
abundance: once
j_gene: TRBJ1-1
d_gene: -

CDR3aa: CASTPGTGYGTEAFF
CDR3nt: TGTGCCAGCACCCCCGGGACAGGGTATGGCACTGAAGCTTTCTTT
v_gene: TRBV6-5
abundance: -
j_gene: TRBJ1-1
d_gene: TRBD1

CDR3aa: CASSPPREGTQYF
CDR3nt: TGTGCCAGCAGCCCCCCCCGGGAGGGGACCCAGTACTTC
v_gene: TRBV11-2
abundance: -
j_gene: TRBJ2-5
d_gene: TRBD2

CDR3aa: CASSTGTSSSEQFF
CDR3nt: TGCGCCAGCAGCACCGGGACTAGCTCTAGTGAGCAGTTCTTC
v_gene: TRBV5-1
abundance: -
j_gene: TRBJ2-1
d_gene: TRBD2

CDR3aa: CASSLGDSATNEKLFF
CDR3nt: TGTGCCAGCAGCTTAGGAGACAGCGCAACTAATGAAAAACTGTTTTTT
v_gene: TRBV7-9
abundance: -
j_gene: TRBJ1-4
d_gene: -

CDR3aa: CASKGSVAAEETQYF
CDR3nt: TGCGCCAGCAAGGGATCGGTAGCGGCCGAAGAGACCCAGTACTTC
v_gene: TRBV4-3
abundance: -
j_gene: TRBJ2-5
d_gene: -

CDR3aa: CASSPLLADQETQYF
CDR3nt: TGTGCCAGCAGCCCCTTACTAGCGGACCAAGAGACCCAGTACTTC
v_gene: TRBV4-2
abundance: -
j_gene: TRBJ2-5
d_gene: TRBD2

CDR3aa: CASSRRTGGRYYSGEQYF
CDR3nt: TGCGCCAGCAGCCGCAGGACAGGGGGGCGCTATTACAGCGGCGAGCAGTACTTC
v_gene: TRBV4-3
abundance: -
j_gene: TRBJ2-7
d_gene: TRBD1

CDR3aa: CASSFSVTGINTEAFF
CDR3nt: TGTGCCAGCAGCTTTTCCGTGACAGGCATCAACACTGAAGCTTTCTTT
v_gene: TRBV11-1
abundance: -
j_gene: TRBJ1-1
d_gene: -

CDR3aa: CASSPRATSPDTQYF
CDR3nt: TGTGCCAGCAGCCCCCGGGCGACTAGCCCAGATACGCAGTATTTT
v_gene: TRBV7-9
abundance: -
j_gene: TRBJ2-3
d_gene: TRBD2

CDR3aa: CASSQLRIPRETQYF
CDR3nt: TGTGCCAGCAGCCAACTCAGGATACCACGGGAGACCCAGTACTTC
v_gene: TRBV3-1/TRBV3-2
abundance: -
j_gene: TRBJ2-5
d_gene: -

CDR3aa: CASSRDRGNEQFF
CDR3nt: TGTGCTAGTTCCAGGGACAGGGGCAATGAGCAGTTCTTC
v_gene: TRBV12-5
abundance: -
j_gene: TRBJ2-1
d_gene: TRBD1

CDR3aa: CASSLDSPREQYF
CDR3nt: TGTGCCAGCAGCTTGGACTCCCCTCGGGAGCAGTACTTC
v_gene: TRBV11-2
abundance: -
j_gene: TRBJ2-7
d_gene: -

CDR3aa: CASSTTGGNQPQHF
CDR3nt: TGTGCCAGTAGTACGACAGGGGGCAATCAGCCCCAGCATTTT
v_gene: TRBV19
abundance: -
j_gene: TRBJ1-5
d_gene: TRBD1

CDR3aa: CASSPGTSGRGNTGELFF
CDR3nt: TGTGCCAGCAGCCCCGGGACTAGCGGGAGGGGAAACACCGGGGAGCTGTTTTTT
v_gene: TRBV5-4
abundance: few
j_gene: TRBJ2-2
d_gene: TRBD2

CDR3aa: CASSRQGASDEQFF
CDR3nt: TGCGCCAGCAGTCGTCAGGGGGCGTCGGATGAGCAGTTCTTC
v_gene: TRBV4-1
abundance: once
j_gene: TRBJ2-1
d_gene: TRBD1